This T cell receptor (beta chain) is from a study of PD-L1 blockade in urothelial cancer. Study at large: Males with bladder-origin urothelial cancer constituted most of the roughly 29 patients. Investigators checked blood 3 weeks (second dose) and 6 weeks after treatment start.

The data were produced by immunoSEQ multiplex PCR, yet TCRdb's version contains in-frame clones alone and is incomplete. The repertoire holds about 82,000 clones, with approximately 90% as singletons. Germline V gene lookup returns CDR1 SNHLY and CDR2 FYNNEI. V was trimmed by 6 bases and J by 0 bases, leaving 8 bases between them. The CDR3 spans 13 residues. Pretreatment and on-treatment blood mononuclear cell samples were taken, totaling between 1 and 8 time points per patient. The chain recombines TRBV2 with TRBJ1-1; a possible D gene is TRBD1 (5 bases). Sequencing used PBMCs, obtained around atezolizumab (anti-PD-L1) treatment. The clonotype comes from a man between 60 and 75 years old with urothelial cancer. The CDR3 coding sequence is TGTGCCAGCAGAGCGACAGTGAACACTGAAGCTTTCTTT. Its translation: CASRATVNTEAFF.